The 21 T cell receptor beta chains given below trace back to one sample, sequenced in a study of T cell responses to AZD1222 COVID-19 vaccine (dated by TCRdb to the early 2020s). The time point label, read with the paper, signifies: baseline before first vaccination. Receptor amplification or capture employed the immunoSEQ multiplex PCR assay. Here the immuneACCESS table is served through TCRdb, limited to in-frame sequences with V and J called. Missing clones are a known gap in these copies; in checked studies unresolved V genes cover under half, and the rest lacks a known reason. This sample has tens of thousands of clones in its table, and roughly four fifths of those were observed once. The ten largest clonotypes hold over 5% of the sample. The sample was peripheral blood, taken on day 0 of AZD1222 vaccination. The receptors shown here come from an adult in good health.

This rearrangement joins TRBV19 to TRBJ1-5; D call uncertain. CDR1 and CDR2 (germline): LNHDA, SQIVND (reference sequence). This CDR3 is 15 amino acids long. The V and J ends lost 3 bases and 4 bases respectively, with 13 bases between them. CDR3 coding DNA: TGTGCCAGTAGTATGTCAAGGGTTAAAAATCAGCCCCAGCATTTT. Translation: CASSMSRVKNQPQHF.

The V call is TRBV27, the J call TRBJ2-1, with D unresolved. Germline CDR1 MNHEY, CDR2 SMNVEV (reference sequence). V lost 6 bases, J lost 0 bases, and 12 bases lay in between. The CDR3 spans 15 residues. The CDR3 is CASRNTFLSYNEQFF. The CDR3 DNA is TGTGCCAGCAGAAATACGTTCCTCTCCTACAATGAGCAGTTCTTC.

The chain carries TRBV14 and TRBJ2-1, with D possibly TRBD1 on 6 matching bases. Trimming left V 4 bases short and J 3 bases short, with 10 bases between. Germline values: CDR1 SGHDN, CDR2 FVKESK. This CDR3 has 14 amino acids. The CDR3 sequence is CASSPLDSYNEQFF. The DNA of the CDR3 is TGTGCCAGCAGCCCTCTGGACAGCTACAATGAGCAGTTCTTC.

The chain has TRBV5-4 and TRBJ2-5; 12 nucleotides match TRBD2. The CDR3 extends over 16 amino acids. The J segment lost 4 bases and the V segment lost 4 bases, leaving 8 bases of the junction unmatched. CDR1 and CDR2 from the germline V gene are SGHNT and YYREEE (reference sequence). This CDR3 reads CASSLRLAGAGETQYF. The DNA for the CDR3 is TGTGCCAGCAGCCTACGACTAGCGGGGGCCGGAGAGACCCAGTACTTC.

This clone was found once. The chain employs TRBV29-1 and TRBJ2-7, with 10 positions matching TRBD1. CDR3 length: 17 residues. J was trimmed by 5 bases and V by 1 base; bases with no gene match: 14. The germline CDR1 and CDR2 sequences are SQVTM and ANQGSEA. The CDR3 DNA is TGCAGCGTTGAAGGCGGGGTCCAGGACAGGGGGAACAACGAGCAGTACTTC. It translates to CSVEGGVQDRGNNEQYF.

This clone showed up just a few times. The chain links TRBV4-1 to TRBJ2-7, with TRBD2 as a possible D gene (6 bases). The V gene lost 4 bases and the J gene lost 7 bases, with 14 bases spanning the gap. Looked up from germline, CDR1 is MGHRA and CDR2 is YSYEKL. This CDR3 region has 13 residues. The CDR3 DNA sequence: TGCGCCAGCAGCCTAGGCGCGGAGGGGGAGCAGTACTTC. Translating it yields CASSLGAEGEQYF.

This clone was detected only a few times. The chain recombines TRBV13 with TRBJ2-1, with D perhaps matching TRBD2 (7 bases). This CDR3 region has 17 residues. Trimming pared 1 base from V and 7 bases from J, leaving 20 bases between. CDR1 is PRHDT and CDR2 is FYEKMQ in the germline V gene (reference sequence). The DNA of the CDR3 is TGTGCCAGCAGCTTAGCGGGGGGCGACGGAGGGAGGAATGAGCAGTTCTTC. Translation gives CASSLAGGDGGRNEQFF.

CDR3 in amino acids: CASRGPNYEQYF. The CDR3 DNA sequence: TGTGCCAGCAGGGGGCCGAACTACGAGCAGTACTTC. This chain connects TRBV6-6 to TRBJ2-7; D is perhaps TRBD1 (5 bases). There are 12 residues in the CDR3. V lost 6 bases and J 3 bases, leaving 9 bases between the germline ends. Germline CDR1 reads MNHNY; CDR2 reads SVGAGI (reference sequence).

The CDR3: CASSQVAYTDTQYF. CDR3 sequence (DNA): TGTGCCAGCAGCCAAGTTGCCTACACAGATACGCAGTATTTT. This chain connects TRBV14 to TRBJ2-3; no definite D call. CDR3 length: 14 amino acids. The germline V gene encodes CDR1 SGHDN and CDR2 FVKESK. V lost 1 base, J lost 2 bases, and 7 bases lay in between.

There are a few counts of this clone. CDR3 loop: CASSQGGQNRVGNQPQHF. CDR3 sequence (DNA): TGTGCCAGCAGCCAAGGAGGCCAAAACAGGGTGGGCAATCAGCCCCAGCATTTT. V usage is TRBV3-1 (or the pseudogene TRBV3-2) and J usage is TRBJ1-5; D perhaps matches TRBD1 (6 bases). V shed 1 base and J shed 2 bases, with 18 bases lying between them. The CDR3 runs 18 residues. Germline V gene sequence: CDR1 LGHDT, CDR2 YNNKEL (reference sequence).

The chain combines TRBV6-5 with TRBJ2-3, with 12 bases identical to TRBD2. Germline trimming cut 4 bases from V and 7 bases from J; bases unmatched to any gene: 6. Germline CDR1 reads MNHEY; CDR2 reads SVGAGI. The CDR3 covers 15 residues. In nucleotides, the CDR3 is TGTGCCAGCAGTTTGCCTAGCGGGGGGGCTAATACGCAGTATTTT. Its protein is CASSLPSGGANTQYF.

This clone was seen more than once but under ten times. The chain couples TRBV29-1 to TRBJ1-2; D unclear. From germline, CDR1 is SQVTM and CDR2 ANQGSEA. V lost 3 bases and J lost 0, with 11 bases in between. The CDR3 is 14 amino acids. The CDR3, as DNA: TGCAGCGTTGAGGAATTGGGAGCTAACTATGGCTACACCTTC. This sequence encodes CSVEELGANYGYTF.

V usage is TRBV6-2 or TRBV6-3 and J usage is TRBJ1-5; tentative D call: TRBD1 (5 bases). V dropped 6 bases and J dropped 9 bases, with 18 bases sitting between them. This CDR3 spans 14 amino acids. Per germline, CDR1 MNHEY and CDR2 SVGEGT. In nucleotides, the CDR3 is TGTGCCAGCAGCAACGGCGGGGCGTTTGGGCCCCAGCATTTT. Translation gives CASSNGGAFGPQHF.

CDR3 loop: CASSSEGGEQYF. CDR3 nucleotide sequence: TGCGCCAGCAGCTCGGAGGGTGGCGAGCAGTACTTC. The chain is built from TRBV5-1 and TRBJ2-7; a possible D gene is TRBD2 (6 bases). This CDR3 has 12 residues. Germline assignment: CDR1 SGHRS and CDR2 YFSETQ. Trimming left V 3 bases short and J 6 bases short, with 10 bases between.

The V gene is TRBV7-9, the J gene TRBJ2-5, with D unresolved. The CDR3 contains 14 residues. Trimming stripped 5 bases from V and 3 bases from J, with 13 bases between. CDR1 is SEHNR and CDR2 is FQNEAQ in the germline V gene (reference sequence). This CDR3 reads CASSQAGYKETQYF. The DNA for the CDR3 is TGTGCCAGCAGCCAGGCTGGGTACAAAGAGACCCAGTACTTC. The full variable domain, its missing parts supplied by reference TRBV7-9 and TRBJ2-5, is DTGVSQNPRHKITKRGQNVTFRCDPISEHNRLYWYRQTLGQGPEFLTYFQNEAQLEKSRLLSDRFSAERPKGSFSTLEIQRTEQGDSAMYLCASSQAGYKETQYFGPGTRLLVL.

The V call is TRBV11-2, the J call TRBJ1-1, with D maybe TRBD1 (5 bases). V lost 4 bases, J lost 3 bases, and 15 bases lay in between. The CDR3 runs to 15 residues. CDR1 and CDR2 (germline): SGHAT, FQNNGV. CDR3 protein: CASSSREGRYTEAFF. The CDR3 DNA sequence: TGTGCCAGCAGCTCCCGGGAGGGGCGGTACACTGAAGCTTTCTTT. Full variable domain (remainder filled in from reference TRBV11-2 and TRBJ1-1): EAGVAQSPRYKIIEKRQSVAFWCNPISGHATLYWYQQILGQGPKLLIQFQNNGVVDDSQLPKDRFSAERLKGVDSTLKIQPAKLEDSAVYLCASSSREGRYTEAFFGQGTRLTVV.

This clone was recorded only once. The rearrangement uses TRBV13 and TRBJ2-7, with a possible D match to TRBD1 (6 bases). The ends were cut back, 5 bases at V and 6 bases at J, with 20 bases in the middle. The CDR3 sequence is 15 residues long. Per germline, CDR1 PRHDT and CDR2 FYEKMQ (reference sequence). CDR3 sequence: CASSKRGTVPGEQYF. CDR3 DNA: TGTGCCAGCAGCAAGAGGGGGACCGTTCCGGGCGAGCAGTACTTC.

J is TRBJ2-3 and V is TRBV27, with 11 nucleotides matching TRBD2. V shed 5 bases and J 0 bases; nucleotides not matched to a gene: 7. Germline-derived CDR1 and CDR2 are MNHEY and SMNVEV (reference sequence). The CDR3 extends over 17 amino acids. This CDR3 reads CASSPRLAGLSTDTQYF. Written as DNA, the CDR3 is TGTGCCAGCAGTCCGCGACTAGCGGGGCTTAGCACAGATACGCAGTATTTT.

V usage is TRBV3-1 (or the pseudogene TRBV3-2) and J usage is TRBJ2-7; 7 positions agree with TRBD1. The V segment lost 4 bases and the J segment 2 bases; nucleotides outside the gene matches: 11. Germline V CDR1 and CDR2: LGHDT, YNNKEL (reference sequence). The CDR3 length is 16 residues. This CDR3 is CASSPESGQQAYEQYF. DNA for the CDR3: TGTGCCAGCAGCCCCGAATCGGGACAGCAGGCCTACGAGCAGTACTTC.

The chain has TRBV6-2 or TRBV6-3 and TRBJ1-1; maybe TRBD1 (5 bases). This CDR3 has 15 residues. CDR1 is MNHEY, CDR2 SVGEGT, per germline. V was shortened by 2 bases and J by 6 bases, with 16 bases between the two germline ends. CDR3 amino acids: CASSYDQGTPSEAFF. Written as DNA, the CDR3 is TGTGCCAGCAGTTACGACCAAGGGACTCCCTCTGAAGCTTTCTTT.

This chain links TRBV2 with TRBJ2-5; no clear D. Per the germline V gene, CDR1 is SNHLY and CDR2 is FYNNEI. V dropped 3 bases and J dropped 3 bases, with 5 bases sitting between them. The CDR3 has 12 amino acids. Here the CDR3 DNA reads TGTGCCAGCAGTGAGGCAGAAGAGACCCAGTACTTC. It yields the protein CASSEAEETQYF.